This T cell receptor (beta chain) was profiled in a study of T cell changes during pregnancy in multiple sclerosis. V was trimmed by 3 bases and J by 8 bases, leaving 16 bases between them. The germline V gene encodes CDR1 LNHDA and CDR2 SQIVND (reference sequence). The CDR3 is 15 residues long. Clones were read by immunoSEQ multiplex PCR, and TCRdb kept only the in-frame ones, dropping some. The sample has fewer than 65,000 clones; 90% to 95% are singletons. Sequencing used peripheral blood, obtained after pregnancy. The rearrangement uses TRBV19 and TRBJ1-4; D perhaps matches TRBD1 (6 bases). This clonotype was obtained from a female donor in good health, enrolled as a control in a pregnancy study. CDR3 amino acids: CASSIIDRTSEKLFF. The CDR3 bases are TGTGCCAGTAGTATCATTGACAGGACTAGCGAAAAACTGTTTTTT.